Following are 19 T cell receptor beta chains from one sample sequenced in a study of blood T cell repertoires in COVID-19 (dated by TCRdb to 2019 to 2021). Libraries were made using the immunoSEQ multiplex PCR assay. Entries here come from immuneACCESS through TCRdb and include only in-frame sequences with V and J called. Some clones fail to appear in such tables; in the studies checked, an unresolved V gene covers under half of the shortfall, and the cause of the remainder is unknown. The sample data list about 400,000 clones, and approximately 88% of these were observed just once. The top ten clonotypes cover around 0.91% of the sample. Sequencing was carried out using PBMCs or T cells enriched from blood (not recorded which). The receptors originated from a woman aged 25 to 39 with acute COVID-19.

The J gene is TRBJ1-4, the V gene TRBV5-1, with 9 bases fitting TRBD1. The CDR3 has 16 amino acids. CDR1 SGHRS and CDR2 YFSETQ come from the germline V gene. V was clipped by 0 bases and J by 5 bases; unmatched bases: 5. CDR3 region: CASSLALTGGNEKLFF. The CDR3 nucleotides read TGCGCCAGCAGCTTGGCCCTGACAGGGGGGAATGAAAAACTGTTTTTT. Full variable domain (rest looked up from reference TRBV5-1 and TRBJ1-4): KAGVTQTPRYLIKTRGQQVTLSCSPISGHRSVSWYQQTPGQGLQFLFEYFSETQRNKGNFPGRFSGRQFSNSRSEMNVSTLELGDSALYLCASSLALTGGNEKLFFGSGTQLSVL.

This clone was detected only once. CDR3: CSAKKGEQYF. In nucleotides, the CDR3 is TGCAGTGCTAAGAAGGGGGAGCAGTACTTC. The chain carries TRBV20-1 and TRBJ2-7; maybe TRBD1 (5 bases). With 4 bases removed from V and 7 bases from J, the gap between germline ends came to 8 bases. The CDR3 contains 10 residues. The V gene's germline CDR1 is DFQATT and CDR2 SNEGSKA (reference sequence).

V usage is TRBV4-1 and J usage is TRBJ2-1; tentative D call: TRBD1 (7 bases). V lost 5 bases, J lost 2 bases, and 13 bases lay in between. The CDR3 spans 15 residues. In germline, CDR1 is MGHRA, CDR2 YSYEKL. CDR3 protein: CASSYDREAYNEQFF. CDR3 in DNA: TGCGCCAGCAGCTACGACAGGGAGGCCTACAATGAGCAGTTCTTC.

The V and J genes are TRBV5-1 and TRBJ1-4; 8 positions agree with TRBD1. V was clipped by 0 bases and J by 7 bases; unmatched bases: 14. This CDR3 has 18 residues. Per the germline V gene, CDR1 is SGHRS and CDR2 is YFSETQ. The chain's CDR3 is CASSLAYSQQGVGEKLFF. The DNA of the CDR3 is TGCGCCAGCAGCTTGGCCTATTCCCAACAGGGGGTAGGTGAAAAACTGTTTTTT.

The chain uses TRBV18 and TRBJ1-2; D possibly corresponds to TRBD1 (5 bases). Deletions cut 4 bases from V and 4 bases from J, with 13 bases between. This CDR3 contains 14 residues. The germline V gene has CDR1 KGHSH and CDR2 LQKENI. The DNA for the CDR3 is TGTGCCAGCTCACACGGCCAGGGAATCTATGGCTACACCTTC. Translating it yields CASSHGQGIYGYTF.

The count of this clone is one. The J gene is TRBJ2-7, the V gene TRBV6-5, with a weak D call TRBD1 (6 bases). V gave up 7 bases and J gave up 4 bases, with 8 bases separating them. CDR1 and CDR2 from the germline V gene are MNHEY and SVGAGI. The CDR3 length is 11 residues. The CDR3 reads CASKDSYEQYF. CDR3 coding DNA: TGTGCCAGCAAGGACAGTTACGAGCAGTACTTC.

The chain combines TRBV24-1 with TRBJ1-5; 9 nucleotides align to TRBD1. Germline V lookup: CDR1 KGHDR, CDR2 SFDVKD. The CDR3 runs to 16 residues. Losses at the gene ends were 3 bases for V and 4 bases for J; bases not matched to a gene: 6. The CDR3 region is CATSDQAGTGNQPQHF. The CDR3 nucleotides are TGTGCCACCAGTGATCAGGCCGGGACAGGGAATCAGCCCCAGCATTTT.

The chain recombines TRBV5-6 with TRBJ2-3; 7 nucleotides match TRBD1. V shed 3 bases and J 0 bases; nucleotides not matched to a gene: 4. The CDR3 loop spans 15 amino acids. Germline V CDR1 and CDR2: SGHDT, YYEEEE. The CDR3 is CASSSPGQSTDTQYF. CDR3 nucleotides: TGTGCCAGCAGCTCACCGGGACAGAGCACAGATACGCAGTATTTT. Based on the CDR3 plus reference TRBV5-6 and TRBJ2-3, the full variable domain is DAGVTQSPTHLIKTRGQQVTLRCSPKSGHDTVSWYQQALGQGPQFIFQYYEEEERQRGNFPDRFSGHQFPNYSSELNVNALLLGDSALYLCASSSPGQSTDTQYFGPGTRLTVL.

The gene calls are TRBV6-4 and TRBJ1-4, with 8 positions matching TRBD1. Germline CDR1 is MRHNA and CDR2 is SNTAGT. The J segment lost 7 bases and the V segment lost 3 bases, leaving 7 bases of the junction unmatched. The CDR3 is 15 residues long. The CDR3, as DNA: TGTGCCAGCAGTGAAGGACAGGGTAGCGGTGAAAAACTGTTTTTT. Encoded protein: CASSEGQGSGEKLFF.

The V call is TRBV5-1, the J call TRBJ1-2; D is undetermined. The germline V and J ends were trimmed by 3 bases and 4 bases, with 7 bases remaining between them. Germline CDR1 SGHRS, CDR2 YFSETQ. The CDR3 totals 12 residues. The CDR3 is CASSSGPYGYTF. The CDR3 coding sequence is TGCGCCAGCAGCTCTGGGCCCTATGGCTACACCTTC.

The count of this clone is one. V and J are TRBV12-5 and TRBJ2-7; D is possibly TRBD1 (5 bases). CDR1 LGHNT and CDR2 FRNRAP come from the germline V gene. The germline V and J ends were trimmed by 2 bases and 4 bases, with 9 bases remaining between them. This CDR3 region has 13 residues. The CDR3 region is CASGLWGPYEQYF. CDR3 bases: TGTGCTAGTGGTTTGTGGGGCCCATACGAGCAGTACTTC.

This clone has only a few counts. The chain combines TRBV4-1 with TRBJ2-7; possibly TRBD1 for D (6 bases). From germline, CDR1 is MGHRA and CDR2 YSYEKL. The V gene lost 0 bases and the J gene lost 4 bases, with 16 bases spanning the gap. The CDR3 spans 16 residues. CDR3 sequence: CASSQEGYGRGYEQYF. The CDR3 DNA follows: TGCGCCAGCAGCCAAGAAGGGTATGGCAGGGGATACGAGCAGTACTTC.

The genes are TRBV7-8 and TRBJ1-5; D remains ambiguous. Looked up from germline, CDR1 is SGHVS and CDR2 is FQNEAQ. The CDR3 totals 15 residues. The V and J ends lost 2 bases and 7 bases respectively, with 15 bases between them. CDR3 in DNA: TGTGCCAGCAGCTTATTTGGGCAGTCTATGCAGCCCCAGCATTTT. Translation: CASSLFGQSMQPQHF.

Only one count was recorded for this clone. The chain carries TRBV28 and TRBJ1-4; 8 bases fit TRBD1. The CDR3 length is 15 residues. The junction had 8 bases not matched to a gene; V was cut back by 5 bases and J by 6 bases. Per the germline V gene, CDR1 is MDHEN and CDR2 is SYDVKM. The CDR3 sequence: CASSAPGTGHEKLFF. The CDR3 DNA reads TGTGCCAGCAGTGCCCCCGGGACAGGTCATGAAAAACTGTTTTTT. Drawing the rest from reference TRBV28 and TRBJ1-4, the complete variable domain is DVKVTQSSRYLVKRTGEKVFLECVQDMDHENMFWYRQDPGLGLRLIYFSYDVKMKEKGDIPEGYSVSREKKERFSLILESASTNQTSMYLCASSAPGTGHEKLFFGSGTQLSVL.

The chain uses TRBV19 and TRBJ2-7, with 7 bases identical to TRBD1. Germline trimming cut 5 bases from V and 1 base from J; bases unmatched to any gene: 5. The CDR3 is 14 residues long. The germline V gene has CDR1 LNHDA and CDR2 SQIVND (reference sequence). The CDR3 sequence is CASSLTGQSYEQYF. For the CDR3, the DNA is TGTGCCAGTAGTTTGACGGGACAGTCCTACGAGCAGTACTTC.

CDR3 protein: CASSPSGTGVNEQYF. The CDR3 DNA sequence: TGTGCCAGCTCACCATCCGGGACAGGGGTCAACGAGCAGTACTTC. The rearrangement uses TRBV18 and TRBJ2-7; 10 bases fit TRBD1. The trim removed 2 bases at V and 5 bases at J, leaving 6 bases unmatched. CDR1 is KGHSH, CDR2 LQKENI, per germline. The CDR3 has 15 amino acids.

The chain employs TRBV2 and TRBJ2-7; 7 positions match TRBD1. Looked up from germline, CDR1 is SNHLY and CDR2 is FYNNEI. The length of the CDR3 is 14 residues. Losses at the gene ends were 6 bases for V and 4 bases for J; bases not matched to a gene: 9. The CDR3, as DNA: TGTGCCAGCAGCTCACAGGGGTTGGATTACGAGCAGTACTTC. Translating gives CASSSQGLDYEQYF. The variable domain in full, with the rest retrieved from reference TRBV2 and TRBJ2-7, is EPEVTQTPSHQVTQMGQEVILRCVPISNHLYFYWYRQILGQKVEFLVSFYNNEISEKSEIFDDQFSVERPDGSNFTLKIRSTKLEDSAMYFCASSSQGLDYEQYFGPGTRLTVT.

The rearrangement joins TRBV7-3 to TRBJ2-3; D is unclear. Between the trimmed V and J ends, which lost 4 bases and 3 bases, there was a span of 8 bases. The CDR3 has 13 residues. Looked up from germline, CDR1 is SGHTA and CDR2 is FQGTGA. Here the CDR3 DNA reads TGTGCCAGCAGCTCGGTGACTACAGATACGCAGTATTTT. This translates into CASSSVTTDTQYF.

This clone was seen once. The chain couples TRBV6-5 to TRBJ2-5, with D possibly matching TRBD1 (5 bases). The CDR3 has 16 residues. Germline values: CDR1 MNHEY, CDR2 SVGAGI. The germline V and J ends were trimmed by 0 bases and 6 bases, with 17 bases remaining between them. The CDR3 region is CASSYSGKGARQTQYF. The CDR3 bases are TGTGCCAGCAGTTACTCAGGTAAAGGGGCGAGGCAGACCCAGTACTTC.